This entry lists 17 T cell receptor beta chains sequenced from one sample in a study of blood T cell repertoires in COVID-19. Assay used: immunoSEQ multiplex PCR; TCRdb lists only in-frame clones, some missing. The data show hundreds of thousands of clones, with around 85% seen just once and around 7.2% held by the top ten. What was sequenced was peripheral blood. The origin of the receptors is a human donor in a cohort sampled during active COVID-19.

The V call is TRBV5-1, the J call TRBJ1-3; 11 bases map to TRBD1. J lost 6 bases, V lost 4 bases, and 9 bases had no gene match. The CDR3 extends over 16 amino acids. Germline CDR1 SGHRS, CDR2 YFSETQ. The CDR3 nucleotides are TGCGCCAGCAGCCCCCTCGGGACAGGGGGAGTAAACACCATATATTTT. This translates into CASSPLGTGGVNTIYF. The variable domain in full, completed from reference TRBV5-1 and TRBJ1-3, reads KAGVTQTPRYLIKTRGQQVTLSCSPISGHRSVSWYQQTPGQGLQFLFEYFSETQRNKGNFPGRFSGRQFSNSRSEMNVSTLELGDSALYLCASSPLGTGGVNTIYFGEGSWLTVV.

The rearrangement uses TRBV6-5 and TRBJ2-7; D uncertain. Germline V gene lookup returns CDR1 MNHEY and CDR2 SVGAGI. V lost 3 bases and J lost 4, with 7 bases in between. This CDR3 has 12 residues. The DNA of the CDR3 is TGTGCCAGCAGTTATAACAAATACGAGCAGTACTTC. This translates into CASSYNKYEQYF.

The chain couples TRBV29-1 to TRBJ1-1; D unclear. V gave up 4 bases and J gave up 10 bases, with 16 bases separating them. Per the germline V gene, CDR1 is SQVTM and CDR2 is ANQGSEA. The CDR3 is 12 residues long. CDR3 bases: TGCAGCGTTGCACCAGGTTCCGGGAGAGCTTTCTTT. Its protein is CSVAPGSGRAFF.

This sequence joins TRBV14 and TRBJ2-3; 8 bases fit TRBD1. V lost 3 bases to trimming and J lost 5 bases; unmatched junction nucleotides: 10. In germline, CDR1 is SGHDN, CDR2 FVKESK. This CDR3 has 16 residues. The CDR3 DNA reads as TGTGCCAGCAGCCACCTCGGGGCAGGGGGCAAAGATACGCAGTATTTT. Encoded protein: CASSHLGAGGKDTQYF. Combining the CDR3 with reference TRBV14 and TRBJ2-3 gives the whole variable domain EAGVTQFPSHSVIEKGQTVTLRCDPISGHDNLYWYRRVMGKEIKFLLHFVKESKQDESGMPNNRFLAERTGGTYSTLKVQPAELEDSGVYFCASSHLGAGGKDTQYFGPGTRLTVL.

The chain combines TRBV25-1 with TRBJ2-5; 10 bases agree with TRBD2. This CDR3 is 17 amino acids long. The germline CDR1 and CDR2 sequences are MGHDK and SYGVNS. Trimming removed 1 base from V and 1 base from J; junction bases left unmatched: 6. The CDR3 sequence is CASSESGASGGQETQYF. In DNA, the CDR3 is TGTGCCAGCAGTGAATCGGGAGCTAGCGGGGGCCAAGAGACCCAGTACTTC.

J is TRBJ1-5 and V is TRBV10-2; possibly TRBD1 for D (5 bases). The CDR3 totals 14 residues. Per the germline V gene, CDR1 is WSHSY and CDR2 is SAAADI. V gave up 2 bases and J gave up 4 bases, with 9 bases separating them. This CDR3 reads CASSEGAVNQPQHF. CDR3 coding DNA: TGCGCCAGCAGTGAGGGGGCCGTTAATCAGCCCCAGCATTTT.

The rearrangement links TRBV18 to TRBJ2-5; 8 bases map to TRBD1. Per germline, CDR1 KGHSH and CDR2 LQKENI. This CDR3 has 16 residues. Trimming took 4 bases from V and 5 from J; bases not matched to a gene: 12. Written as DNA, the CDR3 is TGTGCCAGCTCACTACGCCTCGGACAGGGTGGGGAGACCCAGTACTTC. It translates to CASSLRLGQGGETQYF.

The chain employs TRBV2 and TRBJ1-6; D perhaps matches TRBD1 (5 bases). The CDR3 contains 15 residues. The germline CDR1 and CDR2 sequences are SNHLY and FYNNEI. Trimming shortened V by 6 bases and J by 6 bases, and 15 bases separated the two germline ends. CDR3 amino acids: CASRSGGNGNSPLHF. As DNA, the CDR3 is TGTGCCAGCAGAAGCGGGGGGAATGGTAATTCACCCCTCCACTTT.

A note on this clone: The sample holds other DNA sequences that translate to the same CDR3. This chain uses TRBV5-4 with TRBJ2-7; 8 positions agree with TRBD2. V lost 4 bases and J lost 4; bases outside the gene matches: 4. In germline, CDR1 is SGHNT, CDR2 YYREEE (reference sequence). This CDR3 region has 13 residues. CDR3 sequence reads: CASSPGGGYEQYF. The CDR3 DNA reads TGTGCCAGCAGCCCGGGAGGGGGGTACGAGCAGTACTTC.

The chain has TRBV5-1 and TRBJ2-1; 11 bases are a match to TRBD2. CDR1 SGHRS and CDR2 YFSETQ come from the germline V gene. Germline trimming cut 9 bases from V and 4 bases from J; bases unmatched to any gene: 6. The CDR3 contains 14 residues. CDR3 sequence (DNA): TGCGCCACCTTTAGCGGGGGGGCTTACAATGAGCAGTTCTTC. It translates to CATFSGGAYNEQFF.

This clone was seen a single time. This chain connects TRBV18 to TRBJ1-1, with 9 bases aligning to TRBD1. The CDR3 is made up of 17 amino acids. Germline V gene lookup returns CDR1 KGHSH and CDR2 LQKENI. Trimming took 3 bases from V and 0 from J; bases not matched to a gene: 8. CDR3 loop: CASSPTGGTWMNTEAFF. The CDR3 nucleotides read TGTGCCAGCTCACCCACAGGGGGCACCTGGATGAACACTGAAGCTTTCTTT.

This sequence joins TRBV6-5 and TRBJ1-1; D possibly corresponds to TRBD1 (6 bases). The V end was cut by 5 bases, the J end by 5 bases, with 18 bases between. There are 15 residues in the CDR3. Germline V CDR1 and CDR2: MNHEY, SVGAGI. The CDR3: CASSPPGGYGTEAFF. The CDR3 nucleotides read TGTGCCAGCAGTCCCCCGGGGGGCTATGGAACTGAAGCTTTCTTT.

This clone was seen a handful of times. The chain recombines TRBV28 with TRBJ2-3; D may be TRBD1 (6 bases). Germline CDR1 reads MDHEN; CDR2 reads SYDVKM. Trimming removed 4 bases from V and 3 bases from J, with 8 bases in between. The length of the CDR3 is 13 residues. The CDR3: CASSSRGTDTQYF. CDR3 bases: TGTGCCAGCAGTTCGAGGGGGACAGATACGCAGTATTTT.

The chain employs TRBV10-3 and TRBJ2-3, with 7 bases aligning to TRBD1. CDR3 length: 13 residues. The junction had 4 bases not matched to a gene; V was cut back by 7 bases and J by 3 bases. In germline, CDR1 is ENHRY, CDR2 SYGVKD. This chain's CDR3 is CAIKGGATDTQYF. CDR3 sequence (DNA): TGTGCCATCAAAGGGGGCGCAACAGATACGCAGTATTTT.

V is TRBV9 and J is TRBJ2-3; a weak D match, TRBD1 (5 bases). Germline V lookup: CDR1 SGDLS, CDR2 YYNGEE. The length of the CDR3 is 14 residues. V was pared by 2 bases and J by 2 bases, with 9 bases between. The CDR3 spells CASSVRVNTDTQYF. Written as DNA, the CDR3 is TGTGCCAGCAGCGTCAGGGTCAACACAGATACGCAGTATTTT. The whole variable domain, filled in from reference TRBV9 and TRBJ2-3, reads DSGVTQTPKHLITATGQRVTLRCSPRSGDLSVYWYQQSLDQGLQFLIQYYNGEERAKGNILERFSAQQFPDLHSELNLSSLELGDSALYFCASSVRVNTDTQYFGPGTRLTVL.

This clone was observed a handful of times. Because it lacks the conserved phenylalanine or tryptophan at the end, this CDR3 is likely a read error. The DNA is omitted, as the CDR3 cannot be located on it reliably, and the CDR3 follows TCRdb's listing. The chain recombines TRBV30 with TRBJ2-7; the DNA was not compared with TRBD2, the D call given in the table. The length of the CDR3 is 9 amino acids, counting both ends. Germline CDR1 GTSNPN, CDR2 SVGIG (reference sequence). The CDR3 is CASDPGAVL.

The chain couples TRBV11-3 to TRBJ1-3; TRBD1 matches 9 bases. V was clipped by 5 bases and J by 6 bases; unmatched bases: 11. Germline V gene lookup returns CDR1 SGHNT and CDR2 YENEEA. This CDR3 region has 16 residues. The DNA of the CDR3 is TGTGCCAGCAGCCCCAAGAGGGACAGGGATCAAAACACCATATATTTT. This gives the protein CASSPKRDRDQNTIYF. The variable domain in full, with the rest retrieved from reference TRBV11-3 and TRBJ1-3, is EAGVVQSPRYKIIEKKQPVAFWCNPISGHNTLYWYLQNLGQGPELLIRYENEEAVDDSQLPKDRFSAERLKGVDSTLKIQPAELGDSAVYLCASSPKRDRDQNTIYFGEGSWLTVV.